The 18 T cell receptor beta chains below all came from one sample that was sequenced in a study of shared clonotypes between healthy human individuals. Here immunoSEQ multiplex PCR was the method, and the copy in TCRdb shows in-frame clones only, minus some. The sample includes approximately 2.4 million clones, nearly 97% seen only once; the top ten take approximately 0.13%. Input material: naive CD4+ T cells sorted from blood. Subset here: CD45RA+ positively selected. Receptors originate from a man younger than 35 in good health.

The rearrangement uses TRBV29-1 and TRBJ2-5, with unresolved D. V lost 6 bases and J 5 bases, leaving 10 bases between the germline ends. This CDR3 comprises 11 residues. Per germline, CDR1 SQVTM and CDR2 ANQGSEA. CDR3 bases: TGCAGCGTCTTATATGGGGAGACCCAGTACTTC. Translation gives CSVLYGETQYF. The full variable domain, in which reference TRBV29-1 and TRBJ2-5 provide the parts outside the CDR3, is SAVISQKPSRDICQRGTSLTIQCQVDSQVTMMFWYRQQPGQSLTLIATANQGSEATYESGFVIDKFPISRPNLTFSTLTVSNMSPEDSSIYLCSVLYGETQYFGPGTRLLVL.

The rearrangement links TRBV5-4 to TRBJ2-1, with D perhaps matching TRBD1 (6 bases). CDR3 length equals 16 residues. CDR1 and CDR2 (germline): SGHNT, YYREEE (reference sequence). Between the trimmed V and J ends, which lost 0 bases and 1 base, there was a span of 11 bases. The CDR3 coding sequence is TGTGCCAGCAGCTTGGAATCAGGGGTATCCTACAATGAGCAGTTCTTC. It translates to CASSLESGVSYNEQFF.

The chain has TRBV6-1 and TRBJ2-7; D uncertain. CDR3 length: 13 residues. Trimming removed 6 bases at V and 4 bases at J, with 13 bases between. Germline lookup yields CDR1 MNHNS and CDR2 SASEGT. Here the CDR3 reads CASRAPAEYEQYF. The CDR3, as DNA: TGTGCCAGCAGGGCCCCGGCGGAGTACGAGCAGTACTTC.

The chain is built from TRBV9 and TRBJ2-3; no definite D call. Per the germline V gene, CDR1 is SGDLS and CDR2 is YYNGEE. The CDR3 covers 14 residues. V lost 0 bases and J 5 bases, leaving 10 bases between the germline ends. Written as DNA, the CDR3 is TGTGCCAGCAGCGTAGTGATAGCCGGAGATACGCAGTATTTT. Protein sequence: CASSVVIAGDTQYF.

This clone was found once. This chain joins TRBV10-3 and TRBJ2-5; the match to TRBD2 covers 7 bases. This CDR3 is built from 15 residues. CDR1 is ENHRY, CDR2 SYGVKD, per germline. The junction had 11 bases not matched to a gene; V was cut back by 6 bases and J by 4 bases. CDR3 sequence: CAISPLVGGPETQYF. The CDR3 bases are TGTGCCATCAGCCCCCTGGTGGGAGGGCCAGAGACCCAGTACTTC.

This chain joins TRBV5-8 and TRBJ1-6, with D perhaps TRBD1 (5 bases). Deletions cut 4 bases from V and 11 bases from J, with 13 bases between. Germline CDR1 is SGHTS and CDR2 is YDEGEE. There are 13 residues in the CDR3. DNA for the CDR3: TGTGCCAGCAGCGCAGACCCGGGGCCACCCCTCCACTTT. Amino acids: CASSADPGPPLHF.

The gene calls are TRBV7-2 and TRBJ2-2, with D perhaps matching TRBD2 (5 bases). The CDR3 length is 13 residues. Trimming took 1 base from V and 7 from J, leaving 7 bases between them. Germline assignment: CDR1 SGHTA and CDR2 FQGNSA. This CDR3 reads CASSLDRGGELFF. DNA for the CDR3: TGTGCCAGCAGCTTAGATCGGGGCGGGGAGCTGTTTTTT.

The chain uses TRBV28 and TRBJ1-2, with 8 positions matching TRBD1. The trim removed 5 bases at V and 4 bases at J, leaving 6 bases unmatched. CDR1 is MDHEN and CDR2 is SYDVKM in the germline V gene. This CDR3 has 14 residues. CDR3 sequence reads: CASSITGTGYGYTF. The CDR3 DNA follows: TGTGCCAGCAGTATAACCGGGACAGGCTATGGCTACACCTTC.

CDR3 bases: TGTGCCAGCAGTGGATCGACCGGTGGGGAGCTGTTTTTT. It encodes CASSGSTGGELFF. The chain joins TRBV2 to TRBJ2-2; D unresolved. Germline CDR1 SNHLY, CDR2 FYNNEI. With 4 bases removed from V and 8 bases from J, the gap between germline ends came to 11 bases. There are 13 residues in the CDR3.

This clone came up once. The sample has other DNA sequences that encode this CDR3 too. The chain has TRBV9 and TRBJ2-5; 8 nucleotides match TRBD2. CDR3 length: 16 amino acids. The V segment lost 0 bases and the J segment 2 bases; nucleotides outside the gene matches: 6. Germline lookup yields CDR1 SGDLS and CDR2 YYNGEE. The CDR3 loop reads CASSVATSGGQETQYF. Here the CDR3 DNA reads TGTGCCAGCAGCGTAGCAACTAGCGGTGGTCAAGAGACCCAGTACTTC.

The CDR3 region has the DNA TGCGCCAGCAGCCGCACTAGCGGAGACGGCCCAGAGACCCAGTACTTC. This encodes CASSRTSGDGPETQYF. The chain has TRBV4-1 and TRBJ2-5; 8 nucleotides line up with TRBD2. Germline CDR1 MGHRA, CDR2 YSYEKL. CDR3 length: 16 amino acids. With V trimmed by 4 bases and J by 4 bases, 11 bases remained unmatched.

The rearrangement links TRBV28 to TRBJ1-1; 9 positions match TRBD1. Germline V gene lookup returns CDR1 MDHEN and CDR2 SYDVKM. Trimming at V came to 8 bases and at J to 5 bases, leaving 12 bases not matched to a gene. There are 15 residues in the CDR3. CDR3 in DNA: TGTGCCAGCGGAACAGGGGGCGAGGGACGAACTGAAGCTTTCTTT. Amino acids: CASGTGGEGRTEAFF.

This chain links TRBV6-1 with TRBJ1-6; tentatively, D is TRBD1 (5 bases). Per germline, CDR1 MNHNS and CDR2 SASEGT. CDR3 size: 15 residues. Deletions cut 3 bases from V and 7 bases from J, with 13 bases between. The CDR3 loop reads CASSDVWGFNSPLHF. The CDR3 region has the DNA TGTGCCAGCAGTGACGTGTGGGGGTTCAATTCACCCCTCCACTTT.

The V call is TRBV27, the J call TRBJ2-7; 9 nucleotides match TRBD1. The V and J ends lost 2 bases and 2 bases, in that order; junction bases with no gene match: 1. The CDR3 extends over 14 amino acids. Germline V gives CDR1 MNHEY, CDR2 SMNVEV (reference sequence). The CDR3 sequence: CASSLDRGAYEQYF. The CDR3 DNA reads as TGTGCCAGCAGTTTAGACAGGGGGGCCTACGAGCAGTACTTC.

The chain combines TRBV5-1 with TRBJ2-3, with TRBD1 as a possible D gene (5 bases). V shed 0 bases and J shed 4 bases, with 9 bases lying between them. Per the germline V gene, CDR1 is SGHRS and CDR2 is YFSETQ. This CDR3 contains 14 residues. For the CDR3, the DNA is TGCGCCAGCAGCTTGGTCAGGGTCCCAGATACGCAGTATTTT. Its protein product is CASSLVRVPDTQYF. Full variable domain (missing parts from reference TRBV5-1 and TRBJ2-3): KAGVTQTPRYLIKTRGQQVTLSCSPISGHRSVSWYQQTPGQGLQFLFEYFSETQRNKGNFPGRFSGRQFSNSRSEMNVSTLELGDSALYLCASSLVRVPDTQYFGPGTRLTVL.

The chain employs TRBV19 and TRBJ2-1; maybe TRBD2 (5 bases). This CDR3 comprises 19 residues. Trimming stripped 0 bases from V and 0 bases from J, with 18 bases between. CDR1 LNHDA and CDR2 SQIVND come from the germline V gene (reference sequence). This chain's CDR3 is CASSIDPPRPGSSYNEQFF. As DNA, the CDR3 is TGTGCCAGTAGTATAGATCCCCCCAGACCTGGGAGCTCCTACAATGAGCAGTTCTTC.

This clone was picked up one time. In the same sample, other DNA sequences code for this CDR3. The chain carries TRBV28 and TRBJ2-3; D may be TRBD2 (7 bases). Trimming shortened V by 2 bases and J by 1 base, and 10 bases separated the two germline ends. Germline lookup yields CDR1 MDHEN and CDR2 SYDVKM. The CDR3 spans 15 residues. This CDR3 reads CASSLGGAGTDTQYF. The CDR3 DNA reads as TGTGCCAGCAGTTTAGGGGGGGCAGGCACAGATACGCAGTATTTT.

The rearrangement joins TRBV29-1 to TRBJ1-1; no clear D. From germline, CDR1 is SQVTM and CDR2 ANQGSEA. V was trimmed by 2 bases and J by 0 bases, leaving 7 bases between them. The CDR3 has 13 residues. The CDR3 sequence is CSVESSLNTEAFF. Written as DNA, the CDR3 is TGCAGCGTTGAAAGCAGCTTGAACACTGAAGCTTTCTTT.